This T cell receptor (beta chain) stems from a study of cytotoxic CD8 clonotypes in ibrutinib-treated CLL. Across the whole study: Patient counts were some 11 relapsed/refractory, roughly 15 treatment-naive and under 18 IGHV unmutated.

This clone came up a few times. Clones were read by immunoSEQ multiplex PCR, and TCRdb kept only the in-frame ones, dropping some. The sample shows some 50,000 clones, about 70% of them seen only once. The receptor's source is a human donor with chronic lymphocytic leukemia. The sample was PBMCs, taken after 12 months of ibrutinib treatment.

DNA of the CDR3: TGTGCCAGCAGTCACGACAGGGGAGAAGAGACCCAGTACTTC. It is translated as CASSHDRGEETQYF. The V gene is TRBV27, the J gene TRBJ2-5; 8 nucleotides match TRBD1. V shed 5 bases, J shed 3 bases, and the junction held 5 bases outside the gene matches. The CDR3 totals 14 residues. Germline CDR1 MNHEY, CDR2 SMNVEV (reference sequence).